This T cell receptor (beta chain) was sequenced during a study of blood T cells in healthy people across ages. Primed by a sample-barcoded 5' primer and a J-beta primer mix, a second PCR proceeded for about 7 to 12 cycles. TCRdb ran MiXCR on the 5' RACE reads and lists one entry per CDR3 protein. The table records more than 1,400,000 distinct CDR3 sequences, around 39% of them present only once. The V gene's germline CDR1 is SGHDT and CDR2 YYEEEE. V lost 0 bases, J lost 2 bases, and 12 bases lay in between. The CDR3 consists of 16 residues. Each of the donors had about 9.9 milliliters of peripheral blood drawn into EDTA-treated Vacutainer tubes. Total RNA amounts of at least 6 micrograms were extracted per sample.

This clonotype was sampled from a young woman in good health. The chain couples TRBV5-6 to TRBJ2-1; no clear D. Sequencing used blood. CDR3 nucleotide sequence: TGTGCCAGCAGCTTGGATCCCCTTGTCCCCTACAATGAGCAGTTCTTC. It specifies CASSLDPLVPYNEQFF.